This entry features one TCR beta chain sequence. The repertoire was sequenced with immunoSEQ multiplex PCR; TCRdb's copy has only in-frame clones and lacks some. The sample consists of some 33,000 clones, around 91% of them appearing once. The data stem from a study of T cell changes during pregnancy in multiple sclerosis. The TCR comes from a female donor in good health, enrolled as a control in a pregnancy study. Sample: CD8+ T cells from peripheral blood mononuclear cells, taken in the second trimester of pregnancy.

CDR3 in amino acids: CASSESGTPTWKYF. CDR3 sequence (DNA): TGTGCCAGCAGCGAAAGCGGGACACCCACGTGGAAGTACTTC. The V and J genes are TRBV9 and TRBJ2-7; D is perhaps TRBD2 (7 bases). CDR3 length: 14 amino acids. Looked up from germline, CDR1 is SGDLS and CDR2 is YYNGEE. V gave up 3 bases and J gave up 11 bases, with 21 bases separating them.